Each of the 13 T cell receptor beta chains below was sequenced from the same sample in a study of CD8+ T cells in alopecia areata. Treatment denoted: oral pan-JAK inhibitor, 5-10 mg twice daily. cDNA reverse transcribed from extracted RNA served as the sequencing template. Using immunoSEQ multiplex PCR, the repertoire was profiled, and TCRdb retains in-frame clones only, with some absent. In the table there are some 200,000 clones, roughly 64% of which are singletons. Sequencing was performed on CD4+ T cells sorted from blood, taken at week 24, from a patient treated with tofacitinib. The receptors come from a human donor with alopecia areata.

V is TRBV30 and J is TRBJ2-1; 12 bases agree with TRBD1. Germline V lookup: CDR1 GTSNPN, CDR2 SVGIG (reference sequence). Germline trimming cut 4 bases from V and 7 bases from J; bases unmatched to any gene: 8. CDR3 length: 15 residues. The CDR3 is CAWKEGTGGSNEQFF. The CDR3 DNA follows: TGTGCCTGGAAAGAGGGGACAGGGGGCTCGAATGAGCAGTTCTTC.

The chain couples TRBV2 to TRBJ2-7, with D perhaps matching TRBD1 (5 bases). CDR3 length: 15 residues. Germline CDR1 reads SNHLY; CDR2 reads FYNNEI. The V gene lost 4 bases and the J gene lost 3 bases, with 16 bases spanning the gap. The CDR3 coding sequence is TGTGCCAGCAGTGGTGCCGGTGACAGATACTACGAGCAGTACTTC. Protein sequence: CASSGAGDRYYEQYF. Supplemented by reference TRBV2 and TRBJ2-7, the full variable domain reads EPEVTQTPSHQVTQMGQEVILRCVPISNHLYFYWYRQILGQKVEFLVSFYNNEISEKSEIFDDQFSVERPDGSNFTLKIRSTKLEDSAMYFCASSGAGDRYYEQYFGPGTRLTVT.

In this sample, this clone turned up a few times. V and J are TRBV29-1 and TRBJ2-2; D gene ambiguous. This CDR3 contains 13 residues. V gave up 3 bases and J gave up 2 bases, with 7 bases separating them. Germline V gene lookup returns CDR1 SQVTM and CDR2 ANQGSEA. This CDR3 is CSVDRTNTGELFF. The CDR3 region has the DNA TGCAGCGTTGACAGGACCAACACCGGGGAGCTGTTTTTT.

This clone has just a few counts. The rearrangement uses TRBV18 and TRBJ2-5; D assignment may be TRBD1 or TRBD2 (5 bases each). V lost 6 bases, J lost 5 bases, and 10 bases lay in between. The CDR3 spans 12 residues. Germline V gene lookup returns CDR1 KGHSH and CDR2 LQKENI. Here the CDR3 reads CASSLEGETQYF. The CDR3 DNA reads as TGTGCCAGCTCGTTAGAGGGGGAGACCCAGTACTTC.

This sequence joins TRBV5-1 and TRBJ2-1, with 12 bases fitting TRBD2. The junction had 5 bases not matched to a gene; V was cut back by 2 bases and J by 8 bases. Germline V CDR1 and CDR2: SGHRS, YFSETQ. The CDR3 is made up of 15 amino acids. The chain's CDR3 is CASSLWTSGNHEQFF. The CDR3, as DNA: TGCGCCAGCAGCTTATGGACTAGCGGGAACCATGAGCAGTTCTTC. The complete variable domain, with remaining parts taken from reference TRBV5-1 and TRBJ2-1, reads KAGVTQTPRYLIKTRGQQVTLSCSPISGHRSVSWYQQTPGQGLQFLFEYFSETQRNKGNFPGRFSGRQFSNSRSEMNVSTLELGDSALYLCASSLWTSGNHEQFFGPGTRLTVL.

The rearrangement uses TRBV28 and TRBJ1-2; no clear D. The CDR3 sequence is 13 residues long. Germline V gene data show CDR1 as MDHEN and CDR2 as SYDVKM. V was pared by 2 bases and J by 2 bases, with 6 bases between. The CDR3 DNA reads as TGTGCCAGCAGTTTACGGGTAAACTATGGCTACACCTTC. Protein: CASSLRVNYGYTF.

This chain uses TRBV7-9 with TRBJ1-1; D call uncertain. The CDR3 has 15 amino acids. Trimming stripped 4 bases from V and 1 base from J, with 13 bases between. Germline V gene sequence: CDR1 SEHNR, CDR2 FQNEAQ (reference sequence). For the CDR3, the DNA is TGTGCCAGCAGCTCGGCCGTCGGGGAGAACACTGAAGCTTTCTTT. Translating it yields CASSSAVGENTEAFF.

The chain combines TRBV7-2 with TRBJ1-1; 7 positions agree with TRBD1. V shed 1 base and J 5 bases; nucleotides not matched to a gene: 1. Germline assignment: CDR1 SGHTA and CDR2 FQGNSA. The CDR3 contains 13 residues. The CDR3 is CASSLGQGTEAFF. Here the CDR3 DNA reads TGTGCCAGCAGCTTAGGACAGGGAACTGAAGCTTTCTTT.

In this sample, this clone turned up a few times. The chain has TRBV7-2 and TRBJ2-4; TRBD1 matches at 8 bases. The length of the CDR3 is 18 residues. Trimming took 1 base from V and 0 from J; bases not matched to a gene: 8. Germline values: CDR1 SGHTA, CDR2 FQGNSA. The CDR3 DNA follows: TGTGCCAGCAGCTTAGGGTGGACAGGGCGTTTAGCCAAAAACATTCAGTACTTC. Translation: CASSLGWTGRLAKNIQYF.

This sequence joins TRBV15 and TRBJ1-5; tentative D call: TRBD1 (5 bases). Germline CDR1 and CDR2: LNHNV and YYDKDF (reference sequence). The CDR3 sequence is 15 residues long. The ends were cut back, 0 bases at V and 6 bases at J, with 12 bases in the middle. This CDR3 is CATSRDRERGQPQHF. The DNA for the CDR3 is TGTGCCACCAGCAGAGACCGGGAGAGGGGTCAGCCCCAGCATTTT.

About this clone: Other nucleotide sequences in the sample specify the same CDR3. In DNA form, the CDR3 reads TGCAGCGTTGGGCTAGCGGGGGTCAGGGAGGAGACCCAGTACTTC. It encodes CSVGLAGVREETQYF. The chain couples TRBV29-1 to TRBJ2-5, with 10 bases lining up with TRBD2. This CDR3 contains 15 residues. From germline, CDR1 is SQVTM and CDR2 ANQGSEA. Trimming at V came to 4 bases and at J to 5 bases, leaving 10 bases not matched to a gene.

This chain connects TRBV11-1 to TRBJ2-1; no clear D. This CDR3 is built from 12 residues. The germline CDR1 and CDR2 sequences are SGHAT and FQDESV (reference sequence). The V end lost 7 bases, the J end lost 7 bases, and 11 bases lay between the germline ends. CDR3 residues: CASTEAMNEQFF. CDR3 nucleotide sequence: TGTGCCAGCACCGAAGCGATGAATGAGCAGTTCTTC.

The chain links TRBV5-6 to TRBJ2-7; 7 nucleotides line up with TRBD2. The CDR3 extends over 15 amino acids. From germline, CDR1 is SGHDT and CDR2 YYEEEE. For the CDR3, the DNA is TGTGGGCGCAGCTCCGGCGGGAGCATCGGCTACGAGCAGTACTTC. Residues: CGRSSGGSIGYEQYF.